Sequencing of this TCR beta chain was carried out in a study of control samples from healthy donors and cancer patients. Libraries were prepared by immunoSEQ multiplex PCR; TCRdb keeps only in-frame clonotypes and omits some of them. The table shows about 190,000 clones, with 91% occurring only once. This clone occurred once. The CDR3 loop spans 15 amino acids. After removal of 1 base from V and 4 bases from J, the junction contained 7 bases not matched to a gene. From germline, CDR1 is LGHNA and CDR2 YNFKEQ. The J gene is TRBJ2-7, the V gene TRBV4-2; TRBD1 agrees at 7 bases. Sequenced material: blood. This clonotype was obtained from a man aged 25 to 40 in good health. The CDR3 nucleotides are TGTGCCAGCAGCCAAGCCTTGGGACAGCTATACGAGCAGTACTTC. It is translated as CASSQALGQLYEQYF.